The 8 T cell receptor beta chains reported below all come from one sample, sequenced in a study of T cells after yellow fever vaccination. MiXCR, applied by TCRdb to the 5' RACE reads, yields one record per CDR3 protein. The sample carries 300,000 to 400,000 distinct CDR3 sequences, 8% to 10% recorded once. Sequenced material: PBMCs, taken on the day of the first yellow fever vaccination. The receptors derive from a man between 18 and 29 years old who received the YFV17D yellow fever vaccine.

The J gene is TRBJ1-2, the V gene TRBV6-1; D is possibly TRBD1 (6 bases). Germline lookup yields CDR1 MNHNS and CDR2 SASEGT. V shed 3 bases and J shed 5 bases, with 16 bases lying between them. This CDR3 has 15 residues. DNA for the CDR3: TGTGCCAGCAGTGAGGAGTGGACAGACCAATATGGCTACACCTTC. Its protein is CASSEEWTDQYGYTF.

This clonotype was detected a few times. The chain recombines TRBV5-1 with TRBJ1-4; TRBD1 might be the D (5 bases). V lost 5 bases, J lost 2 bases, and 10 bases lay in between. Germline loops: CDR1 SGHRS, CDR2 YFSETQ. The CDR3 has 14 residues. As DNA, the CDR3 is TGCGCCAGCAGTCGGGGGACTACTAATGAAAAACTGTTTTTT. Its protein is CASSRGTTNEKLFF. The variable domain in full, with the rest retrieved from reference TRBV5-1 and TRBJ1-4, is KAGVTQTPRYLIKTRGQQVTLSCSPISGHRSVSWYQQTPGQGLQFLFEYFSETQRNKGNFPGRFSGRQFSNSRSEMNVSTLELGDSALYLCASSRGTTNEKLFFGSGTQLSVL.

The V and J genes are TRBV3-1 and TRBJ2-7, with D unclear. Germline values: CDR1 LGHDT, CDR2 YNNKEL (reference sequence). V dropped 4 bases and J dropped 1 base, with 8 bases sitting between them. The CDR3 is made up of 13 amino acids. CDR3 DNA sequence: TGTGCCAGCAGCCCCCTCGGGTCCTACGAGCAGTACTTC. It yields the protein CASSPLGSYEQYF.

This clonotype appeared a few times. The genes are TRBV7-2 and TRBJ2-7; weak D call: TRBD2 (5 bases). Trimming cost V 2 bases and J 1 base, with 9 bases left between them. The CDR3 has 14 amino acids. Germline V gives CDR1 SGHTA, CDR2 FQGNSA. CDR3 sequence: CASSLTRWSYEQYF. As DNA, the CDR3 is TGTGCCAGCAGCTTAACTAGATGGTCCTACGAGCAGTACTTC.

This clonotype showed up just a few times. The CDR3 DNA reads as TGCGCCAGCCTCGGGGCGGGCTCCTACAATGAGCAGTTCTTC. This gives the protein CASLGAGSYNEQFF. The rearrangement joins TRBV5-1 to TRBJ2-1, with D perhaps being TRBD1 or TRBD2 (5 bases each). Per the germline V gene, CDR1 is SGHRS and CDR2 is YFSETQ. The ends were cut back, 7 bases at V and 0 bases at J, with 11 bases in the middle. This CDR3 has 14 residues.

The rearrangement joins TRBV7-2 to TRBJ2-1; possible D gene TRBD2, 5 bases. The V and J ends lost 5 bases and 10 bases respectively, with 24 bases between them. Germline assignment: CDR1 SGHTA and CDR2 FQGNSA. This CDR3 spans 16 amino acids. As DNA, the CDR3 is TGTGCCAGCAGCCCGGCTACCGGGATACAACCGTTAGAGCAGTTCTTC. Protein sequence: CASSPATGIQPLEQFF. Drawing the rest from reference TRBV7-2 and TRBJ2-1, the complete variable domain is GAGVSQSPSNKVTEKGKDVELRCDPISGHTALYWYRQSLGQGLEFLIYFQGNSAPDKSGLPSDRFSAERTGGSVSTLTIQRTQQEDSAVYLCASSPATGIQPLEQFFGPGTRLTVL.

This clonotype came up a few times. The CDR3 DNA reads as TGTGCCAGCTCACCAGGGACTAGCGAGTACCAAGAGACCCAGTACTTC. Translating gives CASSPGTSEYQETQYF. The chain carries TRBV18 and TRBJ2-5; the match to TRBD2 covers 10 bases. Germline trimming cut 2 bases from V and 0 bases from J; bases unmatched to any gene: 3. CDR3 length equals 16 residues. Germline CDR1 reads KGHSH; CDR2 reads LQKENI.

This clonotype was counted at least ten times. This rearrangement joins TRBV5-6 to TRBJ1-2, with 8 bases aligning to TRBD1. V was clipped by 6 bases and J by 8 bases; unmatched bases: 9. Germline CDR1 SGHDT, CDR2 YYEEEE. The CDR3 is 13 residues long. The CDR3 sequence is CASNTDRGGGYTF. The DNA for the CDR3 is TGTGCCAGCAATACTGACAGGGGTGGAGGCTACACCTTC.